A selection of T cell receptor beta chains follows, all from one sample in a study of blood T cell repertoires in COVID-19. Here immunoSEQ multiplex PCR was the method, and the copy in TCRdb shows in-frame clones only, minus some. The table records approximately 260,000 clones, approximately 87% of them present only once. The sample consisted of peripheral blood. These receptors were collected from a man between 60 and 75 years old who had recovered from COVID-19. The CDR3 runs from the conserved cysteine through the conserved F or W. The order of the fields is J gene, V gene, clone size, D gene, CDR3 DNA, CDR3 protein. A D gene is named only where the DNA matches it firmly. Expanded clones are given a class, and other clones once, few, many or no size at all.

TRBJ1-2	TRBV3-1/TRBV3-2	NA	TRBD1	TGTGCCAGCAGCCAACCCGGGACAGGGGTAAATGGCTACACCTTC	CASSQPGTGVNGYTF
TRBJ1-3	TRBV7-9	few	NA	TGTGCCAGCAGCCTGGAATCCGGGACAATTATGAACACCATATATTTT	CASSLESGTIMNTIYF
TRBJ1-6	TRBV6-5	once	NA	TGTGCCAGCAGACAGGGTGTTGGTTCACCCCTCCACTTT	CASRQGVGSPLHF
TRBJ2-1	TRBV10-2	NA	TRBD2	TGCGCCAGCAGAGACCTCCCAGCGGGGGGGAACAATGAGCAGTTCTTC	CASRDLPAGGNNEQFF
TRBJ2-6	TRBV4-2	NA	NA	TGTGCCAGCAGCCAACCGGGACAAATCTCTGGGGCCAACGTCCTGACTTTC	CASSQPGQISGANVLTF
TRBJ2-7	TRBV27	NA	NA	TGTGCCAGCAGTTTGACTAAAAGAGGGAATGGGAACTACGAGCAGTACTTC	CASSLTKRGNGNYEQYF
TRBJ2-2	TRBV7-2	once	NA	TGTGCCAGCACCGACGGGGGAGCAACCGGGGAGCTGTTTTTT	CASTDGGATGELFF
TRBJ2-5	TRBV7-9	NA	TRBD1	TGTGCCAGCAGCTTGAGACAGGGGGCCTGGGAGACCCAGTACTTC	CASSLRQGAWETQYF
TRBJ2-7	TRBV10-1	few	NA	TGCGCCAGCAGTGGAAGTGGTACAGACTCCTACGAGCAGTACTTC	CASSGSGTDSYEQYF
TRBJ2-5	TRBV2	once	TRBD2	TGTGCCAGCAGTGAAGGGGTGAGACTAGCGGGTAGACAAGAGACCCAGTACTTC	CASSEGVRLAGRQETQYF
TRBJ2-7	TRBV11-3	NA	NA	TGTGCCAGCGGCCGCGGAGCCTACGAGCAGTACTTC	CASGRGAYEQYF
TRBJ1-1	TRBV19	once	NA	TGTGCCAGTCGGGCGACAGTTAACACTGAAGCTTTCTTT	CASRATVNTEAFF
TRBJ2-1	TRBV7-3	NA	TRBD2	TGTGCCAGCAGACCTAGCGGGGGGAATGAGCAGTTCTTC	CASRPSGGNEQFF
TRBJ1-1	TRBV7-2	few	NA	TGTGCCAGCAGCTCGGGAGGGCAGGGTAGCACTGAAGCTTTCTTT	CASSSGGQGSTEAFF
TRBJ1-3	TRBV4-1	NA	TRBD1	TGCGCCAGCAGCCCCGGACAGGGAGGAAACACCATATATTTT	CASSPGQGGNTIYF
TRBJ2-2	TRBV6-6	NA	NA	TGTGCCAGCAGTTACTCGGGGGGAGGGAACACCGGGGAGCTGTTTTTT	CASSYSGGGNTGELFF
TRBJ1-4	TRBV18	NA	NA	TGTGCCAGCTCGTCCAGTATAAATGAAAAACTGTTTTTT	CASSSSINEKLFF
TRBJ2-7	TRBV6-4	NA	NA	TGTGCCAGCAGTGACTCTGGGGGAGGACAGCAGTACTTC	CASSDSGGGQQYF
TRBJ1-3	TRBV4-1	NA	NA	TGCGCCAGCAGCCAAGTGCGGAGGGATGGAAACACCATATATTTT	CASSQVRRDGNTIYF
TRBJ1-2	TRBV18	NA	NA	TGTGCCAGCTCACCTTCCACCAGGGTGGACTATGGCTACACCTTC	CASSPSTRVDYGYTF
TRBJ2-1	TRBV5-1	NA	TRBD1	TGCGCCAGCAGCCCCGGGACAGGGGATGAGCAGTTCTTC	CASSPGTGDEQFF
TRBJ2-7	TRBV5-5	NA	NA	TGTGCCAGCCACATTTGGGCAGGGGAAATCCACGAGCAGTACTTC	CASHIWAGEIHEQYF
TRBJ2-3	TRBV29-1	NA	NA	TGCAGCCAGAGAACCGGGGAAGATACGCAGTATTTT	CSQRTGEDTQYF
TRBJ1-2	TRBV6-5	once	TRBD1	TGTGCCAGCAGGAACAGGGGGCAAGGCTACACCTTC	CASRNRGQGYTF
TRBJ1-3	TRBV4-2	NA	NA	TGTGCCAGCAGCCAAGCCGTCGGTAACTCTGGAAACACCATATATTTT	CASSQAVGNSGNTIYF